A single sample gave rise to the 26 T cell receptor beta chains below, sequenced in a study of blood T cells in healthy people across ages. A second roughly 7 to 12 cycle PCR used barcoded and J-beta primers. TCRdb reprocessed the 5' RACE reads with MiXCR, giving one entry per CDR3 protein. The table lists 630,000 or so distinct CDR3 sequences, under 30% of them singletons, with approximately 15% in the top ten. Sequenced: blood. The receptors were gathered from a woman of 80 years or more in good health.

CDR3 residues: CASSLGSSWGKDTQYF. DNA for the CDR3: TGCGCCAGCAGCTTGGGATCTAGCTGGGGGAAAGATACGCAGTATTTT. This chain connects TRBV5-1 to TRBJ2-3; D could derive from TRBD1 or TRBD2 (5 bases each). The length of the CDR3 is 16 residues. Between the trimmed V and J ends, which lost 0 bases and 5 bases, there was a span of 16 bases. Looked up from germline, CDR1 is SGHRS and CDR2 is YFSETQ.

CDR3 in amino acids: CASSPRTDGNTEAFF. The CDR3, as DNA: TGTGCCAGCAGTCCCCGGACGGACGGAAACACTGAAGCTTTCTTT. The chain uses TRBV27 and TRBJ1-1, with D uncertain. V was clipped by 5 bases and J by 2 bases, with 15 bases between them. Germline V gene data show CDR1 as MNHEY and CDR2 as SMNVEV (reference sequence). This CDR3 has 15 residues.

The gene calls are TRBV4-3 and TRBJ2-7; TRBD1 is a possible D gene (7 bases). In germline, CDR1 is LGHNA, CDR2 YSLEER. Trimming took off 0 bases at V and 2 bases at J, with 14 bases between the two ends. The CDR3 extends over 16 amino acids. The CDR3 reads CASSQDLGGTAYEQYF. The CDR3 nucleotides read TGCGCCAGCAGCCAAGATCTTGGGGGGACAGCCTACGAGCAGTACTTC.

This clonotype was observed a few times. The rearrangement links TRBV9 to TRBJ2-2; 7 bases are shared with TRBD1. Germline lookup yields CDR1 SGDLS and CDR2 YYNGEE. The V segment lost 0 bases and the J segment 1 base; nucleotides outside the gene matches: 0. CDR3 length: 15 residues. The CDR3 DNA reads as TGTGCCAGCAGCGTAGGACAGGGGAACACCGGGGAGCTGTTTTTT. This encodes CASSVGQGNTGELFF.

This clonotype was detected ten times or more. A much larger clone differs from this one at a single base, so this may be a read error. This chain joins TRBV5-1 and TRBJ1-2; D is perhaps TRBD1 (6 bases). Germline V gene sequence: CDR1 SGHRS, CDR2 YFSETQ. This CDR3 region has 13 residues. This CDR3 is CANSLLAGDGYTF. The CDR3 region has the DNA TGCGCCAACAGCTTGTTGGCAGGGGATGGCTACACCTTC.

Many counts were recorded for this clonotype. V usage is TRBV4-2 and J usage is TRBJ2-3; TRBD2 matches 9 bases. Germline V gene data show CDR1 as LGHNA and CDR2 as YNFKEQ. The CDR3 runs 16 residues. V trimming: 3 bases; J trimming: 3 bases; junction bases outside the gene matches: 7. CDR3 residues: CASSQGAGGPTDTQYF. CDR3 bases: TGTGCCAGCAGCCAGGGAGCGGGGGGCCCTACAGATACGCAGTATTTT.

This clonotype was seen a few times. The chain joins TRBV20-1 to TRBJ1-1; maybe TRBD1 (6 bases). CDR1 is DFQATT, CDR2 SNEGSKA, per germline (reference sequence). The CDR3 runs to 14 residues. With 3 bases removed from V and 4 bases from J, the gap between germline ends came to 15 bases. In DNA, the CDR3 is TGCAGTGCTAGTGAAGCGGGGGCGCGCACTGAAGCTTTCTTT. It encodes CSASEAGARTEAFF.

This clonotype was seen many times. This chain links TRBV10-3 with TRBJ2-7, with D unclear. Germline V gives CDR1 ENHRY, CDR2 SYGVKD. This CDR3 is built from 13 residues. V gave up 5 bases and J gave up 1 base, with 9 bases separating them. The DNA for the CDR3 is TGTGCCATCAGTCCTCTCCCATCCTACGAGCAGTACTTC. Amino acids: CAISPLPSYEQYF.

In its sample, this clonotype was seen many times. The gene calls are TRBV7-2 and TRBJ1-2; no reliable D call. V was shortened by 5 bases and J by 6 bases, with 10 bases between the two germline ends. The CDR3 has 12 residues. Germline CDR1 SGHTA, CDR2 FQGNSA. CDR3: CASSPGPHGYTF. The CDR3 DNA follows: TGTGCCAGCAGCCCCGGACCCCATGGCTACACCTTC.

In its sample, this clonotype was seen many times. V usage is TRBV4-3 and J usage is TRBJ1-1, with no clear D. This CDR3 contains 15 residues. Germline CDR1 is LGHNA and CDR2 is YSLEER. V lost 0 bases and J 0 bases, leaving 8 bases between the germline ends. The DNA for the CDR3 is TGCGCCAGCAGCCAAGATGAGGGTATGAACACTGAAGCTTTCTTT. This codes for CASSQDEGMNTEAFF.

As regards this clonotype: One end of the junction does not line up with germline, which may come from a read error. The chain recombines TRBV15 with TRBJ2-1; the D gene could be TRBD1 or TRBD2 (6 bases each). This CDR3 region has 14 residues. CDR1 is LNHNV and CDR2 is YYDKDF in the germline V gene (reference sequence). The DNA of the CDR3 is TGTGCCACCAGCACTTCGAGGGGGGTAGGGGAGCAGTGCTTC. Translating it yields CATSTSRGVGEQCF.

This clonotype was recorded at least ten times. The chain links TRBV12-3 or TRBV12-4 to TRBJ2-5, with 9 bases that match TRBD1. Unmatched junction bases numbered 9, after V lost 2 bases and J lost 2 bases. This CDR3 is built from 17 residues. CDR3 sequence (DNA): TGTGCCAGCAGTTTAAGGTTGGGGGACAGGGATCAAGAGACCCAGTACTTC. It is translated as CASSLRLGDRDQETQYF.

This clonotype was seen at least ten times. J is TRBJ1-2 and V is TRBV3-1; D is ambiguous. The CDR3 is 12 amino acids. Germline CDR1 is LGHDT and CDR2 is YNNKEL (reference sequence). Trimming left V 1 base short and J 7 bases short, with 7 bases between. CDR3 region: CASSQGSAGYTF. The CDR3 nucleotides are TGTGCCAGCAGCCAAGGTTCAGCTGGCTACACCTTC.

Only a few counts were recorded for this clonotype. The CDR3 coding sequence is TGCAGTGCTTATGGGCTAGCGGGGGGGCCGGGACAAAAAGAGACCCAGTACTTC. This encodes CSAYGLAGGPGQKETQYF. This chain links TRBV20-1 with TRBJ2-5, with TRBD2 identical over 12 bases. With V trimmed by 5 bases and J by 3 bases, 16 bases remained unmatched. The CDR3 is 18 residues long. Germline lookup yields CDR1 DFQATT and CDR2 SNEGSKA (reference sequence).

This clonotype was observed at least ten times. The gene calls are TRBV6-5 and TRBJ2-1; D possibly corresponds to TRBD1 (6 bases). Germline V gene data show CDR1 as MNHEY and CDR2 as SVGAGI. V lost 2 bases and J lost 0, with 11 bases in between. The CDR3 spans 16 residues. The CDR3 loop is CASSYRQAGSYNEQFF. The CDR3 DNA reads TGTGCCAGCAGTTACCGACAGGCCGGCTCCTACAATGAGCAGTTCTTC.

This clonotype came up many times. The chain combines TRBV7-2 with TRBJ2-3, with 9 nucleotides matching TRBD2. CDR1 and CDR2 from the germline V gene are SGHTA and FQGNSA. V dropped 5 bases and J dropped 0; count of bases not matched to a gene: 6. The CDR3 length is 16 residues. Written as DNA, the CDR3 is TGTGCCAGCAGCCCCCGCGGGGGGGCAAGCACAGATACGCAGTATTTT. Translated, it gives CASSPRGGASTDTQYF.

V is TRBV11-2 and J is TRBJ2-1; possible D gene TRBD1, 5 bases. V was trimmed by 5 bases and J by 7 bases, leaving 15 bases between them. The CDR3 has 14 amino acids. Germline CDR1 reads SGHAT; CDR2 reads FQNNGV. This chain's CDR3 is CASSAGQRANEQFF. The CDR3 nucleotides are TGTGCCAGCAGCGCTGGACAACGGGCTAATGAGCAGTTCTTC.

This clonotype was seen at least ten times. The chain has TRBV11-3 and TRBJ2-1; 8 bases map to TRBD2. Germline V gene lookup returns CDR1 SGHNT and CDR2 YENEEA. This CDR3 is 14 amino acids long. Trimming removed 4 bases from V and 7 bases from J; junction bases left unmatched: 6. CDR3 bases: TGTGCCAGCAGCTCGGGACTAGTCGGGAATGAGCAGTTCTTC. Protein: CASSSGLVGNEQFF.

In regard to this clonotype: This could be a read error, since a much larger clone is one nucleotide away. The chain carries TRBV6-1 and TRBJ2-3, with D perhaps TRBD1 (5 bases). The CDR3 is made up of 15 amino acids. CDR1 is MNHNS and CDR2 is SASEGT in the germline V gene. V was cut by 4 bases and J by 4 bases, with 15 bases left in between. In nucleotides, the CDR3 is TGTGCCAGCAGTGCACAGGTTATCAGCGCAGATACGCAGTATTTT. The encoded protein is CASSAQVISADTQYF.

The genes are TRBV20-1 and TRBJ2-7, with 10 bases lining up with TRBD2. The CDR3 consists of 16 residues. The germline V gene encodes CDR1 DFQATT and CDR2 SNEGSKA (reference sequence). The V and J ends lost 6 bases and 1 base, in that order; junction bases with no gene match: 12. The CDR3 reads CSAPPGIAGGSYEQYF. The CDR3 nucleotides are TGCAGTGCACCGCCCGGAATAGCGGGGGGATCCTACGAGCAGTACTTC.

The rearrangement joins TRBV10-3 to TRBJ1-2; D call uncertain. The CDR3 is 13 amino acids. V was pared by 6 bases and J by 2 bases, with 10 bases between. Germline assignment: CDR1 ENHRY and CDR2 SYGVKD. CDR3 region: CAIRDVGNYGYTF. The CDR3 nucleotides read TGTGCCATCAGGGATGTGGGGAACTATGGCTACACCTTC.

This clonotype appeared many times. This chain joins TRBV5-1 and TRBJ2-1, with 9 bases lining up with TRBD1. Germline V CDR1 and CDR2: SGHRS, YFSETQ. The CDR3 consists of 17 residues. The ends lost 1 base at V and 2 bases at J; junction bases unmatched: 7. CDR3 coding DNA: TGCGCCAGCAGCTTGTCTTTGGGGACAGGGCCCTACAATGAGCAGTTCTTC. Residues: CASSLSLGTGPYNEQFF.

This clonotype has at least ten counts. The chain uses TRBV9 and TRBJ2-5; D is possibly TRBD1 (5 bases). Germline V gives CDR1 SGDLS, CDR2 YYNGEE. Trimming took 0 bases from V and 3 from J, leaving 9 bases between them. The CDR3 consists of 14 residues. Here the CDR3 DNA reads TGTGCCAGCAGCGTAGAGGGCAGGGAAGAGACCCAGTACTTC. Amino acid sequence: CASSVEGREETQYF.

Many counts were recorded for this clonotype. The genes are TRBV6-1 and TRBJ2-7; the D gene is possibly TRBD1 (5 bases). Germline V gives CDR1 MNHNS, CDR2 SASEGT. V lost 6 bases and J 5 bases, leaving 17 bases between the germline ends. The CDR3 is 14 amino acids. The CDR3 bases are TGTGCCAGCAGCTCAGGGATCAGCTTCCACGAGCAGTACTTC. Translating it yields CASSSGISFHEQYF.

This clonotype was detected many times. The V call is TRBV6-1, the J call TRBJ2-1; no firm D call. V lost 6 bases and J 3 bases, leaving 3 bases between the germline ends. CDR1 and CDR2 (germline): MNHNS, SASEGT. CDR3 length: 11 residues. The CDR3 loop is CASRYYNEQFF. For the CDR3, the DNA is TGTGCCAGCAGGTACTACAATGAGCAGTTCTTC.

The rearrangement links TRBV30 to TRBJ1-5; D possibly corresponds to TRBD1 (5 bases). CDR3 length: 13 residues. V was trimmed by 4 bases and J by 3 bases, leaving 10 bases between them. CDR1 and CDR2 from the germline V gene are GTSNPN and SVGIG (reference sequence). CDR3 coding DNA: TGTGCCTGGAAGGGGAAATCCAATCAGCCCCAGCATTTT. Its protein is CAWKGKSNQPQHF.